The 11 T cell receptor beta chains given below trace back to one sample, sequenced in a study of post-analysis software for immune sequencing data (dated by TCRdb to between 2015 and 2017). According to the study, the label for this sample's time point signals: second blood draw from one MS patient after hematopoietic stem cell transplantation. Preparation of the library involved PCR. The run used an Illumina HiSeq 2500. Unique molecular identifiers were incorporated into TCR beta cDNA libraries to reduce PCR and sequencing biases. The public reads were reanalyzed by TCRdb: fastp trimming at Q25, MiXCR alignment, in-frame beta chains only. Every distinct CDR3 protein forms one entry, paired with its most common genes and DNA. This sample lists about 160,000 distinct CDR3 sequences; 35% to 40% were detected once. The top ten constitute under 30% of the sample. Sequences were derived from blood, sampled after autologous hematopoietic stem cell transplantation. The receptors here all came from a girl aged 10-17 years with multiple sclerosis. Donor details come from another sample of the same person, matched by shared clones.

The chain has TRBV11-2 and TRBJ1-2, with D possibly being TRBD1 (6 bases). The CDR3 loop spans 13 amino acids. The ends were cut back, 4 bases at V and 7 bases at J, with 13 bases in the middle. Germline-derived CDR1 and CDR2 are SGHAT and FQNNGV. The CDR3 DNA is TGTGCCAGCAGCTACAGGACACAGGGTGGCTACACCTTC. Translating gives CASSYRTQGGYTF.

This sequence joins TRBV7-2 and TRBJ2-3; 7 bases map to TRBD2. The CDR3 is 17 residues long. V dropped 0 bases and J dropped 2; count of bases not matched to a gene: 8. The germline gives CDR1 SGHTA, CDR2 FQGNSA. The CDR3 here is CASSLAPWRGYTDTQYF. The CDR3 nucleotides read TGTGCCAGCAGCTTAGCACCATGGCGGGGGTACACAGATACGCAGTATTTT. Looking up the rest from reference TRBV7-2 and TRBJ2-3 gives the full variable domain: GAGVSQSPSNKVTEKGKDVELRCDPISGHTALYWYRQSLGQGLEFLIYFQGNSAPDKSGLPSDRFSAERTGGSVSTLTIQRTQQEDSAVYLCASSLAPWRGYTDTQYFGPGTRLTVL.

The genes are TRBV29-1 and TRBJ2-7, with 7 bases lining up with TRBD1. V gave up 6 bases and J gave up 2 bases; unmatched junction bases: 7. This CDR3 has 13 amino acids. The germline V gene has CDR1 SQVTM and CDR2 ANQGSEA. CDR3 in DNA: TGCAGCGTCGGACAGGTCTCAACCTACGAGCAGTACTTC. Its protein is CSVGQVSTYEQYF.

The chain links TRBV20-1 to TRBJ2-3; D call uncertain. The CDR3 consists of 15 residues. Per germline, CDR1 DFQATT and CDR2 SNEGSKA (reference sequence). The germline V and J ends were trimmed by 5 bases and 1 base, with 16 bases remaining between them. This CDR3 is CSAESTGPRTDTQYF. DNA for the CDR3: TGCAGTGCTGAATCAACTGGACCCCGCACAGATACGCAGTATTTT.

The rearrangement links TRBV9 to TRBJ2-5, with 9 nucleotides matching TRBD1. Germline V lookup: CDR1 SGDLS, CDR2 YYNGEE. This CDR3 comprises 15 residues. Unmatched junction bases numbered 3, after V lost 0 bases and J lost 3 bases. The CDR3 coding sequence is TGTGCCAGCAGCGTAGCCGGGACAGGGAAAGAGACCCAGTACTTC. This gives the protein CASSVAGTGKETQYF.

This clonotype has only a few counts. The gene calls are TRBV20-1 and TRBJ1-2; unclear D gene. Per germline, CDR1 DFQATT and CDR2 SNEGSKA (reference sequence). The CDR3 covers 12 residues. V shed 5 bases and J shed 7 bases, with 14 bases lying between them. As DNA, the CDR3 is TGCAGTGCTCCCCGGGGATTACGTGGCTACACCTTC. Translating it yields CSAPRGLRGYTF.

This clonotype was recorded many times. V is TRBV5-4 and J is TRBJ2-3, with D hard to call. Trimming cost V 1 base and J 0 bases, with 12 bases left between them. The CDR3 is 16 residues long. Germline assignment: CDR1 SGHNT and CDR2 YYREEE (reference sequence). CDR3 protein: CASSLYYRLSTDTQYF. In DNA, the CDR3 is TGTGCCAGCAGCTTGTATTATCGACTGAGCACAGATACGCAGTATTTT.

The J gene is TRBJ1-2, the V gene TRBV7-8; D remains unclear. The CDR3 extends over 12 amino acids. The V gene lost 2 bases and the J gene lost 8 bases, with 9 bases spanning the gap. Germline lookup yields CDR1 SGHVS and CDR2 FQNEAQ. CDR3 nucleotide sequence: TGTGCCAGCAGCTTAAGGGATGGGGGCTACACCTTC. It codes for CASSLRDGGYTF.

This clonotype was observed a handful of times. The chain joins TRBV6-6 to TRBJ1-1; no definite D call. The CDR3 is 11 residues long. Trimming stripped 5 bases from V and 3 bases from J, with 4 bases between. Germline V gene sequence: CDR1 MNHNY, CDR2 SVGAGI (reference sequence). CDR3 in DNA: TGTGCCAGCAGTCGATACACTGAAGCTTTCTTT. It encodes CASSRYTEAFF.

The chain couples TRBV4-3 to TRBJ2-7, with 8 bases aligning to TRBD2. V trimming: 3 bases; J trimming: 6 bases; junction bases outside the gene matches: 10. Germline V lookup: CDR1 LGHNA, CDR2 YSLEER. The CDR3 is made up of 15 amino acids. The CDR3 sequence: CASSQGSGALTEQYF. The CDR3 DNA reads as TGCGCCAGCAGCCAGGGTAGCGGGGCCCTCACCGAGCAGTACTTC.

The V call is TRBV28, the J call TRBJ2-1, with TRBD2 matching over 9 bases. This CDR3 spans 22 amino acids. Germline CDR1 reads MDHEN; CDR2 reads SYDVKM. The V and J ends lost 2 bases and 4 bases, in that order; junction bases with no gene match: 24. CDR3 bases: TGTGCCAGCAGTTTAGGCTTCGGACGGATCAATAGCGGGAGTTTCTTTTACAATGAGCAGTTCTTC. It yields the protein CASSLGFGRINSGSFFYNEQFF.